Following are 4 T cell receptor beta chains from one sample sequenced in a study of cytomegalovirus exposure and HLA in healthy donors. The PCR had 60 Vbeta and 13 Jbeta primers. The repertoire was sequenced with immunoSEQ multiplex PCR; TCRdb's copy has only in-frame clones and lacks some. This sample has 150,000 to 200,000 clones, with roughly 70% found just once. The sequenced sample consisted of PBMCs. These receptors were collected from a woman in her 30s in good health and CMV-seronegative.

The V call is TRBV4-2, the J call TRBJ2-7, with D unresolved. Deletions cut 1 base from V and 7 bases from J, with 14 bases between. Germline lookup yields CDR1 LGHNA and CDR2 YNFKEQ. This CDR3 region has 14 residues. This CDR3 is CASSQARSMWEQYF. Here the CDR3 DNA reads TGTGCCAGCAGCCAAGCTCGGTCAATGTGGGAGCAGTACTTC.

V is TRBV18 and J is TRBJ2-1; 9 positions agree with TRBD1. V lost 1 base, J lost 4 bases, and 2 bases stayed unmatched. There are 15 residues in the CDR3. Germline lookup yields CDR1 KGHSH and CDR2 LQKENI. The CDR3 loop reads CASSPLGTGYNEQFF. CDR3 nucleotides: TGTGCCAGCTCACCACTCGGGACAGGGTACAATGAGCAGTTCTTC.

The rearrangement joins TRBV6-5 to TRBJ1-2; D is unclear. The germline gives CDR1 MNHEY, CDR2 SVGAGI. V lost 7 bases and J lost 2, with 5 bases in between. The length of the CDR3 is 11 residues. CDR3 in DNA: TGTGCCAGCATAAGCAACTATGGCTACACCTTC. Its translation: CASISNYGYTF.

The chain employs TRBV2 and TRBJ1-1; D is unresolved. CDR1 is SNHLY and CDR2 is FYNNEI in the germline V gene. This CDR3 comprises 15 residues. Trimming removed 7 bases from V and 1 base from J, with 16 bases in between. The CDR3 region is CASKPREGGNTEAFF. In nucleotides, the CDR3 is TGTGCCAGCAAGCCCCGGGAAGGTGGGAACACTGAAGCTTTCTTT.